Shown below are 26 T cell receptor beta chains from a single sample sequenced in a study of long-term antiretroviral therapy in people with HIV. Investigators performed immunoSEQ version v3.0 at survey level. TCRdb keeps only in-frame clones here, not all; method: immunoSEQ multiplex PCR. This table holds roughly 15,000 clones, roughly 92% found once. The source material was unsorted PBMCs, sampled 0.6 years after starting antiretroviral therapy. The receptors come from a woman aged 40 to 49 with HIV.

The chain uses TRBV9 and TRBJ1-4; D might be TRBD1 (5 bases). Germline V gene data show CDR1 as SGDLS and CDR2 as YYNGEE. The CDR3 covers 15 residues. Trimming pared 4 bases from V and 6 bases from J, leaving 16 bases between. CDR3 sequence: CASSPSGTLDEKLFF. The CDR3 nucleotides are TGTGCCAGCAGCCCCTCCGGGACCCTGGATGAAAAACTGTTTTTT.

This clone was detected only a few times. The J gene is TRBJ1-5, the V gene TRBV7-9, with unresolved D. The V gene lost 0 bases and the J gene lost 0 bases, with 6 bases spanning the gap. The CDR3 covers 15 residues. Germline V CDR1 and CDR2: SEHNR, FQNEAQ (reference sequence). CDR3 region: CASSLAGASNQPQHF. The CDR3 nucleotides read TGTGCCAGCAGCTTAGCGGGAGCTAGCAATCAGCCCCAGCATTTT.

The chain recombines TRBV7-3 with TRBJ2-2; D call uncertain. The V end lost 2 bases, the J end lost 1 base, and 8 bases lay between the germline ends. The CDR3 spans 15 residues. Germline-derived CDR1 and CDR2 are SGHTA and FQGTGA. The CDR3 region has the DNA TGTGCCAGCAGCTTACACAGCCAGAACACCGGGGAGCTGTTTTTT. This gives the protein CASSLHSQNTGELFF.

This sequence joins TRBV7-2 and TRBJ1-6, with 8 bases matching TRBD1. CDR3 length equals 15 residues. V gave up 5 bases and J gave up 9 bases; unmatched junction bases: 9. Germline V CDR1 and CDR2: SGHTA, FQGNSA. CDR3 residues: CASSPGQGFSSPLHF. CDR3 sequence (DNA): TGTGCCAGCAGCCCTGGACAGGGATTCAGTTCACCCCTCCACTTT. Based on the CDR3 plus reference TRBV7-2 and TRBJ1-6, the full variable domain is GAGVSQSPSNKVTEKGKDVELRCDPISGHTALYWYRQSLGQGLEFLIYFQGNSAPDKSGLPSDRFSAERTGGSVSTLTIQRTQQEDSAVYLCASSPGQGFSSPLHFGNGTRLTVT.

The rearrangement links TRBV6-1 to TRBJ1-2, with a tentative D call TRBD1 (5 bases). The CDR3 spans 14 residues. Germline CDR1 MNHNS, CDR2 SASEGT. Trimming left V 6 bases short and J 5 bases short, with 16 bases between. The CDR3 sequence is CASSRDSSKYGYTF. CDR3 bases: TGTGCCAGCAGCCGGGACTCGAGCAAGTATGGCTACACCTTC.

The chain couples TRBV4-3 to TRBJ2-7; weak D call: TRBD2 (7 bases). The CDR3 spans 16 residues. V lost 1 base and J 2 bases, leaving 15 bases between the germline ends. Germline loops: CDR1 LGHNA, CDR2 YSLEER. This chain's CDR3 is CASSQASWEGAYEQYF. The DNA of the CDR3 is TGCGCCAGCAGCCAAGCGTCGTGGGAGGGGGCCTACGAGCAGTACTTC.

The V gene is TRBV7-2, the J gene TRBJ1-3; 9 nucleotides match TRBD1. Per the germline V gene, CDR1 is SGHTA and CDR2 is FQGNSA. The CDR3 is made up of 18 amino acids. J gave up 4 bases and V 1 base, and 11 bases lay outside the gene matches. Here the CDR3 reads CASSLVGTGLSAGNTIYF. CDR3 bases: TGTGCCAGCAGCTTAGTGGGGACAGGGCTATCCGCCGGAAACACCATATATTTT.

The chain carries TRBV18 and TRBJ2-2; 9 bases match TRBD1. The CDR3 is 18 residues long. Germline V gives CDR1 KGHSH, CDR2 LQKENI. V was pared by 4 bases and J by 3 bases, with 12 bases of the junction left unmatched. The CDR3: CASSRRINRGQDTGELFF. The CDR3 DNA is TGTGCCAGCTCACGACGAATTAACAGGGGGCAGGACACCGGGGAGCTGTTTTTT.

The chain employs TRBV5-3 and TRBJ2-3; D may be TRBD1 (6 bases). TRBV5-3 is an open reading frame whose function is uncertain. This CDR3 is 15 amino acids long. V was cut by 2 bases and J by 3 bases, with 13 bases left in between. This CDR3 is CARSFSTGPTDTQYF. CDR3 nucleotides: TGTGCCAGAAGCTTTTCCACAGGGCCGACAGATACGCAGTATTTT.

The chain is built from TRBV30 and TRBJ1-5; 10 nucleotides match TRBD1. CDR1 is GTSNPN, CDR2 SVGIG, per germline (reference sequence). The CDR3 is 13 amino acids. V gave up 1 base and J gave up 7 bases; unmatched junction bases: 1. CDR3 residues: CAWSGGQGQPQHF. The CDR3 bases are TGTGCCTGGAGTGGGGGACAGGGGCAGCCCCAGCATTTT.

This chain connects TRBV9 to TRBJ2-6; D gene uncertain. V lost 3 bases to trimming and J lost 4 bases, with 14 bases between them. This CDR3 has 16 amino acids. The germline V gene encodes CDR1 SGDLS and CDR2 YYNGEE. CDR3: CASSARWVAGANVLTF. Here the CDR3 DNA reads TGTGCCAGCAGCGCGCGCTGGGTGGCCGGGGCCAACGTCCTGACTTTC.

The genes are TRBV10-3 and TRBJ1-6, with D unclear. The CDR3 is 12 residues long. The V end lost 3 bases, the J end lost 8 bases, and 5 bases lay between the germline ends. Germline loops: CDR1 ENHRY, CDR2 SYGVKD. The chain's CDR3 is CAISDRDSPLHF. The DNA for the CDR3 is TGTGCCATCAGTGATAGGGATTCACCCCTCCACTTT.

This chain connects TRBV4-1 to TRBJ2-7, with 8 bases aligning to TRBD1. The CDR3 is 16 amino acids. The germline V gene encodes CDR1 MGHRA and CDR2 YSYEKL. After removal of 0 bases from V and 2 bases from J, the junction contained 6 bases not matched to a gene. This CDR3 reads CASSQEGTGNTYEQYF. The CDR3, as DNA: TGCGCCAGCAGCCAAGAGGGGACAGGCAACACCTACGAGCAGTACTTC.

The DNA of the CDR3 is TGTGCCAGCAGCTTATCTTTGAGCTACGAGCAGTACTTC. Its translation: CASSLSLSYEQYF. The chain joins TRBV7-2 to TRBJ2-7; no firm D call. The V end was cut by 2 bases, the J end by 3 bases, with 8 bases between. Per germline, CDR1 SGHTA and CDR2 FQGNSA. CDR3 length equals 13 residues.

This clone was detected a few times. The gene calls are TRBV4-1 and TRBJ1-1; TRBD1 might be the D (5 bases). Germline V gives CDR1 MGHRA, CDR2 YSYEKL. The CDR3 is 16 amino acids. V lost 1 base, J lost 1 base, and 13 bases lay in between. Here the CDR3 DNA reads TGCGCCAGCAGCCAAGGGAGGGGATCAGAGAACACTGAAGCTTTCTTT. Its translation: CASSQGRGSENTEAFF.

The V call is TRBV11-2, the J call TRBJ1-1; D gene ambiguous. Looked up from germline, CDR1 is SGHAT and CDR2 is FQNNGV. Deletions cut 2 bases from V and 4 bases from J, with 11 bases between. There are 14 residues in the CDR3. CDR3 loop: CASSLSTGTTEAFF. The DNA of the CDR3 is TGTGCCAGCAGCTTAAGTACGGGAACCACTGAAGCTTTCTTT.

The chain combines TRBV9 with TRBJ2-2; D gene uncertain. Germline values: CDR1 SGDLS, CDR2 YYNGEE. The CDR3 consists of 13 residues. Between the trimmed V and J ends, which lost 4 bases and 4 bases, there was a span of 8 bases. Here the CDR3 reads CASSLYSTGELFF. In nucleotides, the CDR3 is TGTGCCAGCAGCCTTTACAGCACCGGGGAGCTGTTTTTT.

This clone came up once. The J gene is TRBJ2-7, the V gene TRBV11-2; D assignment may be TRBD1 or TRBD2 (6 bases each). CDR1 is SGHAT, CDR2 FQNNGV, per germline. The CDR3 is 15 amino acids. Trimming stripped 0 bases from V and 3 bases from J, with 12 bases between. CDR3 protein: CASSLEWGAVYEQYF. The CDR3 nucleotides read TGTGCCAGCAGCTTAGAGTGGGGGGCCGTCTACGAGCAGTACTTC.

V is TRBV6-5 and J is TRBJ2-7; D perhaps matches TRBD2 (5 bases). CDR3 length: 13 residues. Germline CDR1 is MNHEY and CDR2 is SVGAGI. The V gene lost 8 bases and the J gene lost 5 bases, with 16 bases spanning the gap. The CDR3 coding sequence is TGTGCCAGCTCCAAAGAAGGGAGCCACGAGCAGTACTTC. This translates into CASSKEGSHEQYF.

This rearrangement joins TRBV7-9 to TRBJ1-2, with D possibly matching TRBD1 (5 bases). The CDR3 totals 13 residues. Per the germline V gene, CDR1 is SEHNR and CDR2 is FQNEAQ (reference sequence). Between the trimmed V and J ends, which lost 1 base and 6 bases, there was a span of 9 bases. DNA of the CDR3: TGTGCCAGCAGCTTAGTAGGGACTCATGGCTACACCTTC. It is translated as CASSLVGTHGYTF.

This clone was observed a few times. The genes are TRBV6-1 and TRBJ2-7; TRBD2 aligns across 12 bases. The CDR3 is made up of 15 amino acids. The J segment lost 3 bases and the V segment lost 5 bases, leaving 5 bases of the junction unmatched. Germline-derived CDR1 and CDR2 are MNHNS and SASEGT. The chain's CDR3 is CASSLRTSGNYEQYF. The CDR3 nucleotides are TGTGCCAGCAGTCTTCGGACTAGCGGGAACTACGAGCAGTACTTC.

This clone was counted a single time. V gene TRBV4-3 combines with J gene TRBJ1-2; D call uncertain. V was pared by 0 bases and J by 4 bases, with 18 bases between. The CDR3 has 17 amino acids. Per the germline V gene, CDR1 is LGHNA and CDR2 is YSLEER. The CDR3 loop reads CASSQDIRALSLYGYTF. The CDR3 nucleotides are TGCGCCAGCAGCCAAGATATTAGGGCCCTTTCGCTCTATGGCTACACCTTC.

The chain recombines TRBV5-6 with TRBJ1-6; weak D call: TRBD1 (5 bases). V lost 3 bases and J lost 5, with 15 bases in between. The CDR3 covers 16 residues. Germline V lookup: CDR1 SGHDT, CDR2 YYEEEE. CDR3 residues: CASSWDGRFDNSPLHF. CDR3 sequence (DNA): TGTGCCAGCAGCTGGGACGGGAGATTCGATAATTCACCCCTCCACTTT.

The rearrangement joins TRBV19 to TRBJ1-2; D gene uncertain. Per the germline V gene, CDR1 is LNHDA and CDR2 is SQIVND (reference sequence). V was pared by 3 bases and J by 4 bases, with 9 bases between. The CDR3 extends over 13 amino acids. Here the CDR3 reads CASSMSRAYGYTF. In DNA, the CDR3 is TGTGCCAGTAGTATGAGTCGGGCCTATGGCTACACCTTC.

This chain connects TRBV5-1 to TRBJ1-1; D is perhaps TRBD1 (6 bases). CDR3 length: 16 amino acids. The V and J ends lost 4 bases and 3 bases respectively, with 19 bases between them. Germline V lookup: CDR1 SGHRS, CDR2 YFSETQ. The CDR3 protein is CASSLGGGSGYTEAFF. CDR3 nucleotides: TGCGCCAGCAGCCTCGGAGGGGGATCAGGGTACACTGAAGCTTTCTTT.

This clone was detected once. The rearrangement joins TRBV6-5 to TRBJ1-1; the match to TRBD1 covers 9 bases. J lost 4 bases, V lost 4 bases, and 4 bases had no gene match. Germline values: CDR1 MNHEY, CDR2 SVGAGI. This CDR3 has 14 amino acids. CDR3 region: CASSSRDRATEAFF. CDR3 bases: TGTGCCAGCAGTTCCCGGGACAGGGCCACTGAAGCTTTCTTT.